This is a list of T cell receptor beta chains from one sample in a study of T cells after posttransplantation cyclophosphamide. The table came from immunoSEQ multiplex PCR; TCRdb's copy has only in-frame clones and leaves some out. The sample lists tens of thousands of clones; about 93% were seen once. Sequencing used PBMCs. The receptors here all came from a young woman in good health and a related stem cell transplant donor. CDR3s include the opening cysteine and the closing phenylalanine or tryptophan. The D gene is left open where the match is weak. Expanded clones are given a class, and other clones once, few, many or no size at all.

D gene,V gene,clone size,J gene,CDR3 protein,CDR3 DNA
TRBD1,TRBV5-1,NA,TRBJ2-3,CASSHTGTGDDTQYF,TGCGCCAGCAGCCATACCGGGACAGGGGATGATACGCAGTATTTT
TRBD1,TRBV11-2,NA,TRBJ1-2,CASSPGTGGIYGYTF,TGTGCCAGCAGCCCAGGGACAGGGGGGATCTATGGCTACACCTTC
TRBD2,TRBV28,NA,TRBJ2-3,CASSLWGTSGVWTDTQYF,TGTGCCAGCAGTTTATGGGGGACTAGCGGGGTATGGACAGATACGCAGTATTTT
NA,TRBV10-3,once,TRBJ2-7,CAISESGTYEQYF,TGTGCCATCAGTGAGTCAGGAACCTACGAGCAGTACTTC
TRBD1,TRBV11-2,NA,TRBJ1-3,CASSLGQGAGNTIYF,TGTGCCAGCAGCTTAGGACAGGGGGCTGGAAACACCATATATTTT
NA,TRBV7-6,NA,TRBJ2-7,CASSPRAAVSSYEQYF,TGTGCCAGCAGCCCCCGTGCAGCCGTAAGCTCCTACGAGCAGTACTTC
TRBD1,TRBV6-5,NA,TRBJ1-2,CASSYETGTYYGYTF,TGTGCCAGCAGTTACGAGACAGGGACCTACTATGGCTACACCTTC
NA,TRBV2,NA,TRBJ1-3,CASRQSNRGGNTIYF,TGTGCCAGCAGGCAGTCTAATCGAGGGGGAAACACCATATATTTT
NA,TRBV9,once,TRBJ1-2,CASSPQGYGYTF,TGTGCCAGCAGCCCCCAGGGCTATGGCTACACCTTC
NA,TRBV19,NA,TRBJ1-2,CASYSDITANYGYTF,TGTGCCAGTTATTCCGATATTACGGCCAACTATGGCTACACCTTC
NA,TRBV18,few,TRBJ2-7,CASSTTFYEQYF,TGTGCCAGCTCCACGACCTTCTACGAGCAGTACTTC
NA,TRBV27,NA,TRBJ2-3,CATRWAGTSTDTQYF,TGTGCCACCCGCTGGGCAGGGACTAGCACAGATACGCAGTATTTT
NA,TRBV29-1,once,TRBJ2-5,CSVVAQRYF,TGCAGCGTTGTGGCCCAAAGGTACTTC
NA,TRBV28,NA,TRBJ1-1,CASSLGGRTEAFF,TGTGCCAGCAGCCTGGGGGGAAGGACTGAAGCTTTCTTT
NA,TRBV30,NA,TRBJ1-6,CAKRTDYNSPLHF,TGTGCCAAGCGGACAGATTATAATTCACCCCTCCACTTT
NA,TRBV7-9,NA,TRBJ2-3,CASSSGQPDTQYF,TGTGCCAGCAGCTCAGGACAGCCAGATACGCAGTATTTT
TRBD1,TRBV4-2,NA,TRBJ2-7,CASSPDRGSYEQYF,TGTGCCAGCAGCCCGGACAGGGGGTCCTACGAGCAGTACTTC
TRBD1,TRBV5-1,NA,TRBJ1-1,CASSLTGGGMNTEAFF,TGCGCCAGCAGCTTAACAGGGGGAGGCATGAACACTGAAGCTTTCTTT
TRBD1,TRBV7-2,NA,TRBJ1-3,CASSPGQGANTIYF,TGTGCCAGCAGCCCGGGACAGGGGGCAAACACCATATATTTT
NA,TRBV27,NA,TRBJ1-2,CASSPGVGYTF,TGTGCCAGCAGTCCAGGGGTTGGCTACACCTTC
NA,TRBV30,NA,TRBJ1-2,CAWARTDYGYTF,TGTGCCTGGGCGCGGACAGACTATGGCTACACCTTC
NA,TRBV5-7,once,TRBJ2-7,CASSSGAPYEQYF,TGTGCCAGCAGCTCCGGCGCCCCCTACGAGCAGTACTTC
NA,TRBV7-9,NA,TRBJ1-6,CASSAFREPNSPLHF,TGTGCCAGCAGCGCCTTCCGGGAGCCGAATTCACCCCTCCACTTT
NA,TRBV7-2,NA,TRBJ1-6,CASSLFGFYNSPLHF,TGTGCCAGCAGCTTATTCGGGTTTTATAATTCACCCCTCCACTTT
NA,TRBV25-1,NA,TRBJ1-2,CASGPGLGYGYTF,TGTGCCAGCGGCCCAGGGCTGGGCTATGGCTACACCTTC
NA,TRBV11-2,once,TRBJ1-2,CASSLPGSNYGYTF,TGTGCCAGCAGCTTGCCGGGGAGTAACTATGGCTACACCTTC
NA,TRBV5-6,NA,TRBJ2-7,CASSLMARLTNYEQYF,TGTGCCAGCAGCTTGATGGCCCGACTGACAAACTACGAGCAGTACTTC
TRBD1,TRBV27,NA,TRBJ2-2,CASRTGGSGELFF,TGTGCCAGCAGAACAGGGGGGTCCGGGGAGCTGTTTTTT
NA,TRBV11-3,NA,TRBJ1-1,CASSPGSNTEAFF,TGTGCCAGCAGCCCCGGGAGTAATACTGAAGCTTTCTTT
NA,TRBV19,NA,TRBJ2-2,CASTPGPFDSRGYRGGELFF,TGTGCCAGTACCCCAGGCCCCTTCGACAGCAGGGGATATCGGGGCGGGGAGCTGTTTTTT